Listed here is a single T cell receptor (beta chain). This entry is derived from a study of type 1 and type 2 diabetes patients. In the study overall: Samples came from type 1 diabetic, type 2 diabetic or nondiabetic people, recruited in China.

Roughly 10 milliliters of peripheral blood were drawn from each donor. The PCR template was genomic DNA. Multiplex PCR with 30 forward and 13 reverse primers amplified the TCR beta CDR3. TCRdb called the multiplex PCR reads again in MiXCR, with one record for every CDR3 protein. The table shows more than 250,000 distinct CDR3 sequences, with roughly 50% occurring only once. V dropped 2 bases and J dropped 6 bases, with 7 bases sitting between them. This CDR3 has 13 amino acids. Per germline, CDR1 SGHTA and CDR2 FQGNSA. The sample consisted of peripheral blood mononuclear cells (PBMCs). The rearrangement links TRBV7-2 to TRBJ2-2; no definite D call. The sequence derives from a man between 18 and 29 years old with type 2 diabetes. Here the CDR3 reads CASSLQGSGELFF. CDR3 in DNA: TGTGCCAGCAGCTTACAAGGATCCGGGGAGCTGTTTTTT.